These T cell receptor beta chains were read from a single sample in a study of naive and memory T cell subsets. Via MiXCR, TCRdb re-called the UMI-ligation and nested PCR reads, giving one row per CDR3 protein. The data hold approximately 150,000 distinct CDR3 sequences, with 22% observed a single time. Sequences were obtained from naive CD4+ T cells from blood. The origin of the receptors is a human donor in good health. The CDR3 runs from the conserved cysteine through the conserved F or W. D genes are given only for firm matches. A row's size may be missing; if present it is once, few, many or a size class.

TRBJ1-5 | many | - | TRBV28 | CASSLSAWAQHF | TGTGCCAGCAGTTTATCTGCTTGGGCCCAGCATTTT
TRBJ2-7 | many | TRBD2 | TRBV18 | CASSPVPAGVSYEQYF | TGTGCCAGCTCACCAGTCCCCGCGGGAGTCTCCTACGAGCAGTACTTC
TRBJ2-2 | few | - | TRBV7-2 | CASSLAATGELFF | TGTGCCAGCAGCTTAGCGGCGACCGGGGAGCTGTTTTTT
TRBJ2-4 | few | TRBD2 | TRBV20-1 | CSASGRYQAKNIQYF | TGCAGTGCTAGCGGGAGGTATCAAGCCAAAAACATTCAGTACTTC
TRBJ2-7 | - | TRBD1 | TRBV25-1 | CASNEQGYEQYF | TGTGCCAGCAACGAACAGGGGTACGAGCAGTACTTC
TRBJ1-5 | - | - | TRBV6-2/TRBV6-3 | CASRRTREQPQHF | TGTGCCAGCAGAAGGACAAGGGAGCAGCCCCAGCATTTT
TRBJ2-1 | many | TRBD2 | TRBV20-1 | CSAGSSGRGYNEQFF | TGCAGTGCTGGAAGTAGCGGGAGAGGCTACAATGAGCAGTTCTTC
TRBJ2-4 | - | - | TRBV5-5 | CASRRQELAKNIQYF | TGTGCCAGCAGGCGACAGGAGCTAGCCAAAAACATTCAGTACTTC
TRBJ2-3 | - | TRBD2 | TRBV20-1 | CSGWGERERVGSTDTQYF | TGCAGTGGATGGGGCGAGCGGGAGAGAGTGGGGAGCACAGATACGCAGTATTTT
TRBJ2-7 | - | - | TRBV6-5 | CASRPKGLGYEQYF | TGTGCCAGCCGCCCAAAAGGTCTGGGCTACGAGCAGTACTTC
TRBJ2-3 | few | - | TRBV20-1 | CSAGRGTTDTQYF | TGCAGTGCTGGACGGGGGACAACAGATACGCAGTATTTT
TRBJ1-4 | few | - | TRBV6-6 | CASSYSPNEKLFF | TGTGCCAGCAGTTATAGTCCGAATGAAAAACTGTTTTTT
TRBJ2-6 | - | - | TRBV29-1 | CSVEVPSVWANVLTF | TGCAGCGTTGAAGTCCCATCCGTCTGGGCCAACGTCCTGACTTTC
TRBJ1-5 | - | - | TRBV19 | CASRTTITDQPQHF | TGTGCCAGTAGGACTACAATTACCGATCAGCCCCAGCATTTT
TRBJ2-1 | many | TRBD2 | TRBV24-1 | CATSAHGGTHNEQFF | TGTGCCACCAGTGCACACGGGGGGACCCACAATGAGCAGTTCTTC
TRBJ2-7 | - | - | TRBV2 | CASSLDPYEQYF | TGTGCCAGTAGCCTCGATCCTTACGAGCAGTACTTC
TRBJ1-2 | - | - | TRBV12-3/TRBV12-4 | CASVQGPGAGGYTF | TGTGCCAGCGTTCAGGGCCCGGGGGCAGGGGGCTACACCTTC
TRBJ2-1 | few | - | TRBV4-3 | CASSQEGRLYNEQFF | TGCGCCAGCAGCCAAGAGGGACGGTTATACAATGAGCAGTTCTTC
TRBJ2-3 | few | - | TRBV4-1 | CASSRSGTTDTQYF | TGCGCCAGCAGCCGTTCCGGGACGACAGATACGCAGTATTTT
TRBJ2-5 | - | TRBD2 | TRBV7-2 | CASSLSGLAGRETQYF | TGTGCCAGCAGCTTATCGGGACTAGCGGGACGGGAGACCCAGTACTTC
TRBJ2-6 | few | TRBD2 | TRBV7-9 | CASSTTTSGNSGANVLTF | TGTGCCAGCAGCACTACGACTAGCGGAAACTCTGGGGCCAACGTCCTGACTTTC
TRBJ2-5 | - | TRBD1 | TRBV5-1 | CASSRATGTQETQYF | TGCGCCAGCAGCAGGGCGACAGGGACCCAAGAGACCCAGTACTTC
TRBJ1-1 | once | - | TRBV29-1 | CSTQTGGGITEAFF | TGCAGCACCCAGACAGGAGGGGGAATCACTGAAGCTTTCTTT
TRBJ2-1 | many | - | TRBV20-1 | CSANRWDEQFF | TGCAGTGCTAACCGATGGGATGAGCAGTTCTTC
TRBJ2-1 | many | - | TRBV11-3 | CASSQGRDLYNEQFF | TGTGCCAGCAGCCAGGGGCGGGACCTCTACAATGAGCAGTTCTTC
TRBJ2-5 | - | TRBD2 | TRBV6-6 | CASSWGTSGKETQYF | TGTGCCAGCAGTTGGGGGACTAGCGGGAAAGAGACCCAGTACTTC
TRBJ2-2 | many | TRBD1 | TRBV12-3/TRBV12-4 | CASTPGTETGELFF | TGTGCCAGCACACCCGGGACAGAGACCGGGGAGCTGTTTTTT
TRBJ2-7 | few | - | TRBV7-9 | CASSLTIDEQYF | TGTGCCAGCAGCTTAACGATCGACGAGCAGTACTTC
TRBJ2-7 | - | TRBD2 | TRBV4-3 | CASSQVGSAGVKNEQYF | TGCGCCAGCAGCCAAGTCGGTTCAGCGGGAGTAAAAAACGAGCAGTACTTC
TRBJ2-7 | few | - | TRBV10-3 | CAISGTGKEQYF | TGTGCCATCAGTGGTACAGGGAAAGAGCAGTACTTC
TRBJ2-5 | - | TRBD2 | TRBV9 | CASSPAGDSGETQYF | TGTGCCAGCAGCCCCGCGGGGGATAGCGGAGAGACCCAGTACTTC
TRBJ1-6 | - | TRBD1 | TRBV20-1 | CSARGRGDRYSPLHF | TGCAGTGCTAGAGGTCGAGGGGACAGATATTCACCCCTCCACTTT
TRBJ2-7 | many | TRBD2 | TRBV6-5 | CASTFLSASGSDDEQYF | TGTGCCAGCACCTTCCTAAGCGCTAGCGGGAGTGACGACGAGCAGTACTTC
TRBJ2-5 | - | - | TRBV20-1 | CSAPKRSSPTGTQYF | TGCAGTGCTCCCAAACGATCCTCACCTACAGGGACCCAGTACTTC
TRBJ2-1 | many | TRBD2 | TRBV7-6 | CASSLGLAGIEQFF | TGTGCCAGCAGCTTGGGACTAGCGGGAATTGAGCAGTTCTTC
TRBJ1-1 | few | TRBD1 | TRBV18 | CASSPPRTGARNTEAFF | TGTGCCAGCTCACCACCGAGGACAGGGGCTCGGAACACTGAAGCTTTCTTT
TRBJ2-7 | - | - | TRBV6-6 | CASRSQGRSSYEQYF | TGTGCCAGCAGGTCACAGGGTCGGAGCTCCTACGAGCAGTACTTC
TRBJ2-5 | - | - | TRBV28 | CASSFGGQQETQYF | TGTGCCAGCAGTTTCGGGGGACAGCAAGAGACCCAGTACTTC
TRBJ1-5 | - | TRBD1 | TRBV29-1 | CSATLGQGRQPQHF | TGCAGCGCCACGCTTGGACAGGGCAGACAGCCCCAGCATTTT
TRBJ1-1 | few | - | TRBV5-1 | CASSLALGRAEAFF | TGCGCCAGCAGCTTGGCCTTGGGCAGGGCTGAAGCTTTCTTT
TRBJ1-5 | - | - | TRBV6-2/TRBV6-3 | CASSRQGLWSAPNQPQHF | TGTGCCAGCAGTCGCCAGGGGCTCTGGTCCGCGCCTAATCAGCCCCAGCATTTT
TRBJ1-1 | many | - | TRBV2 | CASSPLGLLEAFF | TGTGCCAGCAGCCCACTGGGTCTCCTTGAAGCTTTCTTT
TRBJ2-3 | - | TRBD2 | TRBV7-2 | CASSSRVTSGRAGTQYF | TGTGCCAGCAGCTCGAGGGTGACTAGCGGGAGGGCCGGTACGCAGTATTTT
TRBJ2-1 | few | - | TRBV12-3/TRBV12-4 | CASSSSNEQFF | TGTGCCAGCAGTTCAAGCAATGAGCAGTTCTTC
TRBJ2-2 | once | - | TRBV3-1 | CASTGVGLTGELFF | TGTGCCAGCACCGGAGTGGGTTTGACCGGGGAGCTGTTTTTT
TRBJ1-2 | - | - | TRBV5-1 | CASSGVAGPGEGYTF | TGCGCCAGCAGCGGGGTGGCGGGACCGGGGGAAGGCTACACCTTC
TRBJ2-7 | once | TRBD1 | TRBV24-1 | CATSSSWDRDHEQYF | TGTGCCACCAGTTCTTCTTGGGACAGGGACCACGAGCAGTACTTC
TRBJ2-1 | - | TRBD2 | TRBV6-6 | CASSRGTSGIYSEQFF | TGTGCCAGCAGTCGGGGGACTAGCGGGATATACAGTGAGCAGTTCTTC
TRBJ1-5 | - | - | TRBV6-1 | CASSGWSNQPQHF | TGTGCCAGCAGTGGATGGAGCAATCAGCCCCAGCATTTT
TRBJ2-1 | many | - | TRBV6-5 | CASTLVQGSYNEQFF | TGTGCCAGCACCCTGGTGCAGGGCTCCTACAATGAGCAGTTCTTC
TRBJ2-5 | - | TRBD2 | TRBV20-1 | CSASLAGLLETQYF | TGCAGTGCTAGCCTAGCGGGACTTTTAGAGACCCAGTACTTC
TRBJ2-2 | - | - | TRBV30 | CAWSTYRVTGELFF | TGTGCCTGGAGTACCTACAGGGTCACCGGGGAGCTGTTTTTT
TRBJ2-7 | - | - | TRBV6-5 | CASRSGYSYEQYF | TGTGCCAGCAGATCGGGGTACTCCTACGAGCAGTACTTC
TRBJ2-5 | - | TRBD1 | TRBV29-1 | CSTGQGAKTQYF | TGCAGCACGGGACAGGGGGCGAAGACCCAGTACTTC
TRBJ2-7 | - | TRBD2 | TRBV27 | CASSLDSGRNSYEQYF | TGTGCCAGCAGCCTAGACAGCGGGAGGAATTCCTACGAGCAGTACTTC
TRBJ2-2 | once | - | TRBV28 | CASRHRKGTPAPGELFF | TGTGCCAGCAGGCACAGGAAAGGGACACCGGCCCCCGGGGAGCTGTTTTTT
TRBJ2-2 | - | - | TRBV6-2/TRBV6-3 | CASEHRRFTGELFF | TGTGCCAGCGAGCATAGGCGGTTCACCGGGGAGCTGTTTTTT
TRBJ2-3 | - | - | TRBV3-1 | CASSQARATDTQYF | TGTGCCAGCAGCCAAGCCAGGGCGACAGATACGCAGTATTTT